This entry lists 18 T cell receptor beta chains sequenced from one sample in a study of blood T cell repertoires in COVID-19. Measured with immunoSEQ multiplex PCR; TCRdb has only the in-frame clones, and not every one. The repertoire includes under 150,000 clones, approximately 90% of them detected once, and roughly a sixth sits in the top ten. The specimen sequenced was peripheral blood. Source of these receptors: a man in his fifties or sixties with active or convalescent COVID-19.

The rearrangement uses TRBV10-2 and TRBJ1-3; D is unclear. Germline CDR1 reads WSHSY; CDR2 reads SAAADI. The CDR3 is 15 amino acids. V lost 0 bases and J 0 bases, leaving 6 bases between the germline ends. The CDR3 spells CASSESRVSGNTIYF. CDR3 coding DNA: TGCGCCAGCAGTGAGTCCCGGGTCTCTGGAAACACCATATATTTT.

This chain uses TRBV3-1 (or the pseudogene TRBV3-2) with TRBJ2-5, with D maybe TRBD2 (6 bases). V lost 0 bases, J lost 2 bases, and 7 bases lay in between. The CDR3 consists of 14 residues. CDR1 and CDR2 (germline): LGHDT, YNNKEL (reference sequence). This chain's CDR3 is CASSQEAGQETQYF. CDR3 in DNA: TGTGCCAGCAGCCAAGAGGCGGGGCAAGAGACCCAGTACTTC.

This sequence joins TRBV30 and TRBJ1-2; 10 nucleotides match TRBD1. The CDR3 totals 13 residues. Germline V lookup: CDR1 GTSNPN, CDR2 SVGIG (reference sequence). The V segment lost 0 bases and the J segment 8 bases; nucleotides outside the gene matches: 3. The CDR3 is CAWSVDRGRGYTF. CDR3 DNA sequence: TGTGCCTGGAGTGTCGACAGGGGGCGAGGCTACACCTTC.

The chain joins TRBV7-9 to TRBJ2-3; TRBD2 might be the D (6 bases). Trimming removed 0 bases at V and 0 bases at J, with 13 bases between. The CDR3 totals 17 residues. Germline V lookup: CDR1 SEHNR, CDR2 FQNEAQ (reference sequence). DNA for the CDR3: TGTGCCAGCAGCTTAGCGACGGGAGCGGCTAGCACAGATACGCAGTATTTT. It encodes CASSLATGAASTDTQYF. Full variable domain (missing parts from reference TRBV7-9 and TRBJ2-3): DTGVSQNPRHKITKRGQNVTFRCDPISEHNRLYWYRQTLGQGPEFLTYFQNEAQLEKSRLLSDRFSAERPKGSFSTLEIQRTEQGDSAMYLCASSLATGAASTDTQYFGPGTRLTVL.

The chain uses TRBV6-1 and TRBJ2-3; D is perhaps TRBD2 (6 bases). Germline values: CDR1 MNHNS, CDR2 SASEGT. CDR3 length equals 15 residues. The V gene lost 3 bases and the J gene lost 0 bases, with 10 bases spanning the gap. CDR3: CASSDHGTSTDTQYF. The DNA for the CDR3 is TGTGCCAGCAGTGATCACGGGACTAGCACAGATACGCAGTATTTT.

This clone has just a few counts. The chain recombines TRBV27 with TRBJ1-2, with TRBD1 as a possible D gene (5 bases). The CDR3 is made up of 12 amino acids. V was clipped by 5 bases and J by 8 bases, with 12 bases between them. Germline assignment: CDR1 MNHEY and CDR2 SMNVEV (reference sequence). CDR3 nucleotide sequence: TGTGCCAGCAGTCCAGGGTTTGGGGGCTACACCTTC. Residues: CASSPGFGGYTF.

This clone was observed a few times. The chain combines TRBV7-9 with TRBJ1-6; D ambiguous. CDR1 is SEHNR and CDR2 is FQNEAQ in the germline V gene (reference sequence). Trimming left V 0 bases short and J 9 bases short, with 15 bases between. This CDR3 is built from 16 residues. The CDR3 loop reads CASSLADGFFRSPLHF. The CDR3, as DNA: TGTGCCAGCAGCTTAGCAGACGGGTTCTTCCGTTCACCCCTCCACTTT.

This rearrangement joins TRBV18 to TRBJ1-4; D possibly corresponds to TRBD1 (6 bases). CDR1 is KGHSH, CDR2 LQKENI, per germline. The V and J ends lost 3 bases and 7 bases respectively, with 9 bases between them. The CDR3 extends over 13 amino acids. DNA for the CDR3: TGTGCCAGCTCACCCCAGGGGATTGAAAAACTGTTTTTT. Residues: CASSPQGIEKLFF.

The CDR3 coding sequence is TGTGCCAGCAGCTTGGACAGAAACAATCAGCCCCAGCATTTT. Residues: CASSLDRNNQPQHF. The genes are TRBV7-9 and TRBJ1-5; D might be TRBD1 (6 bases). Germline V gives CDR1 SEHNR, CDR2 FQNEAQ (reference sequence). The germline V and J ends were trimmed by 3 bases and 3 bases, with 9 bases remaining between them. This CDR3 has 14 residues.

The rearrangement uses TRBV14 and TRBJ1-2; 9 nucleotides match TRBD1. The CDR3 totals 16 residues. Germline V gene data show CDR1 as SGHDN and CDR2 as FVKESK. The trim removed 5 bases at V and 0 bases at J, leaving 7 bases unmatched. CDR3 protein: CASSELDRGSNYGYTF. CDR3 coding DNA: TGTGCCAGCAGCGAGCTGGACAGGGGATCTAACTATGGCTACACCTTC.

The chain has TRBV19 and TRBJ1-5, with 9 bases fitting TRBD1. The CDR3 length is 16 residues. Germline assignment: CDR1 LNHDA and CDR2 SQIVND (reference sequence). With 7 bases clipped from V and 0 bases from J, the junction kept 7 bases outside the gene matches. The CDR3: CASKTGGGNSNQPQHF. The CDR3 region has the DNA TGTGCCAGTAAAACAGGGGGCGGAAATAGCAATCAGCCCCAGCATTTT. Variable domain in full (rest from reference TRBV19 and TRBJ1-5): DGGITQSPKYLFRKEGQNVTLSCEQNLNHDAMYWYRQDPGQGLRLIYYSQIVNDFQKGDIAEGYSVSREKKESFPLTVTSAQKNPTAFYLCASKTGGGNSNQPQHFGDGTRLSIL.

In this sample, this clone turned up once. V gene TRBV2 combines with J gene TRBJ2-3, with TRBD2 matching 10 bases. The V gene's germline CDR1 is SNHLY and CDR2 FYNNEI. CDR3 length: 16 residues. Losses at the gene ends were 4 bases for V and 0 bases for J; bases not matched to a gene: 4. The CDR3 DNA reads TGTGCCAGCAGTGTAGGGACTAGCGTTAGCACAGATACGCAGTATTTT. As protein: CASSVGTSVSTDTQYF.

The chain has TRBV18 and TRBJ2-7; 7 bases map to TRBD2. Germline CDR1 reads KGHSH; CDR2 reads LQKENI. This CDR3 is built from 14 residues. Germline trimming cut 8 bases from V and 0 bases from J; bases unmatched to any gene: 7. The CDR3 region has the DNA TGTGCCAGCACCAGACAGCGGGACTCCTACGAGCAGTACTTC. This translates into CASTRQRDSYEQYF.

In this sample, this clone turned up once. The chain couples TRBV19 to TRBJ1-4; the match to TRBD1 covers 9 bases. The germline V gene encodes CDR1 LNHDA and CDR2 SQIVND (reference sequence). Losses at the gene ends were 7 bases for V and 4 bases for J; bases not matched to a gene: 4. CDR3 length: 14 amino acids. CDR3 sequence (DNA): TGTGCCAGTACCCCGGGACAGGGTAATGAAAAACTGTTTTTT. Amino acid sequence: CASTPGQGNEKLFF.

The CDR3 sequence is CSASEDRGLVGYGYTF. The CDR3 DNA follows: TGCAGTGCTAGTGAGGACAGGGGGCTAGTGGGCTATGGCTACACCTTC. The chain uses TRBV20-1 and TRBJ1-2; 11 nucleotides line up with TRBD1. This CDR3 spans 16 amino acids. The V and J ends lost 3 bases and 4 bases, in that order; junction bases with no gene match: 10. The germline gives CDR1 DFQATT, CDR2 SNEGSKA (reference sequence).

J is TRBJ2-1 and V is TRBV28; D is undetermined. This CDR3 region has 11 residues. Germline V CDR1 and CDR2: MDHEN, SYDVKM. The ends were cut back, 8 bases at V and 10 bases at J, with 12 bases in the middle. DNA for the CDR3: TGTGCCAGCCGGAGAACCCGGGAGCAGTTCTTC. Its protein product is CASRRTREQFF.

The chain carries TRBV7-2 and TRBJ2-1, with 8 positions matching TRBD2. After removal of 5 bases from V and 4 bases from J, the junction contained 7 bases not matched to a gene. Germline V gives CDR1 SGHTA, CDR2 FQGNSA. The CDR3 extends over 15 amino acids. CDR3 in DNA: TGTGCCAGCAGCCTATCGGGGGGGACTTACAATGAGCAGTTCTTC. This sequence encodes CASSLSGGTYNEQFF.

J is TRBJ2-7 and V is TRBV7-8; 9 nucleotides line up with TRBD1. There are 16 residues in the CDR3. Unmatched junction bases numbered 10, after V lost 2 bases and J lost 5 bases. The germline gives CDR1 SGHVS, CDR2 FQNEAQ. The chain's CDR3 is CASSLPRGTGFNEQYF. The CDR3 bases are TGTGCCAGCAGCTTACCCCGCGGGACAGGGTTCAACGAGCAGTACTTC. The whole variable domain, filled in from reference TRBV7-8 and TRBJ2-7, reads GAGVSQSPRYKVAKRGQDVALRCDPISGHVSLFWYQQALGQGPEFLTYFQNEAQLDKSGLPSDRFFAERPEGSVSTLKIQRTQQEDSAVYLCASSLPRGTGFNEQYFGPGTRLTVT.